Each of the 9 T cell receptor beta chains below was sequenced from the same sample in a study of blood T cell repertoires in COVID-19. Here immunoSEQ multiplex PCR was the method, and the copy in TCRdb shows in-frame clones only, minus some. The repertoire includes approximately 160,000 clones, approximately 93% of them detected once, and roughly 1.9% sits in the top ten. Sequenced material: peripheral blood. The source of these receptors is a woman aged 55-70 years with COVID-19, enrolled during active disease.

The gene calls are TRBV6-4 and TRBJ2-1; a weak D match, TRBD1 (5 bases). This CDR3 region has 13 residues. The germline V and J ends were trimmed by 3 bases and 5 bases, with 8 bases remaining between them. CDR1 is MRHNA, CDR2 SNTAGT, per germline. The CDR3 spells CASSEDTNNEQFF. CDR3 DNA: TGTGCCAGCAGTGAGGACACCAACAATGAGCAGTTCTTC.

This sequence joins TRBV4-1 and TRBJ1-2; D is undetermined. CDR1 MGHRA and CDR2 YSYEKL come from the germline V gene. The length of the CDR3 is 14 residues. Trimming removed 0 bases at V and 5 bases at J, with 10 bases between. CDR3 residues: CASSQEPGGYGYTF. As DNA, the CDR3 is TGCGCCAGCAGCCAAGAACCGGGTGGGTATGGCTACACCTTC.

This clone occurred once. This chain uses TRBV5-4 with TRBJ1-2, with 10 positions matching TRBD1. CDR1 and CDR2 (germline): SGHNT, YYREEE (reference sequence). CDR3 size: 15 residues. Trimming at V came to 4 bases and at J to 8 bases, leaving 11 bases not matched to a gene. The CDR3 sequence is CASSQIGTGVYGYTF. For the CDR3, the DNA is TGTGCCAGCAGCCAGATAGGGACAGGGGTTTACGGCTACACCTTC.

The V and J genes are TRBV9 and TRBJ1-3; TRBD1 aligns across 8 bases. The germline V gene encodes CDR1 SGDLS and CDR2 YYNGEE. This CDR3 contains 16 residues. V shed 4 bases and J 4 bases; nucleotides not matched to a gene: 10. In nucleotides, the CDR3 is TGTGCCAGCAGCCCCAGGACAGGGTCGGTAGGAAACACCATATATTTT. It translates to CASSPRTGSVGNTIYF. The variable domain in full, with the rest retrieved from reference TRBV9 and TRBJ1-3, is DSGVTQTPKHLITATGQRVTLRCSPRSGDLSVYWYQQSLDQGLQFLIQYYNGEERAKGNILERFSAQQFPDLHSELNLSSLELGDSALYFCASSPRTGSVGNTIYFGEGSWLTVV.

The chain carries TRBV19 and TRBJ2-5; TRBD1 matches at 8 bases. The V gene end was trimmed by 6 bases and the J gene end by 4 bases; junction bases not matched to a gene: 16. This CDR3 contains 17 residues. CDR1 is LNHDA and CDR2 is SQIVND in the germline V gene (reference sequence). The CDR3 sequence is CASSSGTGRGRGETQYF. Written as DNA, the CDR3 is TGTGCCAGTAGCAGTGGCACAGGCAGGGGGCGAGGAGAGACCCAGTACTTC.

CDR3 sequence reads: CASSLRETEAFF. CDR3 coding DNA: TGTGCCAGCAGCTTGAGGGAGACTGAAGCTTTCTTT. The V and J genes are TRBV5-4 and TRBJ1-1; D gene uncertain. CDR3 size: 12 residues. The germline V gene encodes CDR1 SGHNT and CDR2 YYREEE (reference sequence). Trimming removed 1 base from V and 5 bases from J, with 6 bases in between. Full variable domain (missing parts from reference TRBV5-4 and TRBJ1-1): ETGVTQSPTHLIKTRGQQVTLRCSSQSGHNTVSWYQQALGQGPQFIFQYYREEENGRGNFPPRFSGLQFPNYSSELNVNALELDDSALYLCASSLRETEAFFGQGTRLTVV.

This clone has just one count. The chain couples TRBV5-1 to TRBJ2-5, with 13 bases lining up with TRBD2. Germline assignment: CDR1 SGHRS and CDR2 YFSETQ. The CDR3 length is 14 residues. The ends lost 3 bases at V and 8 bases at J; junction bases unmatched: 4. This CDR3 reads CASSSGTSGVTQYF. The DNA of the CDR3 is TGCGCCAGCAGCTCGGGGACTAGCGGGGTTACCCAGTACTTC. Variable domain in full (rest from reference TRBV5-1 and TRBJ2-5): KAGVTQTPRYLIKTRGQQVTLSCSPISGHRSVSWYQQTPGQGLQFLFEYFSETQRNKGNFPGRFSGRQFSNSRSEMNVSTLELGDSALYLCASSSGTSGVTQYFGPGTRLLVL.

This sequence joins TRBV5-5 and TRBJ1-2, with D tentatively TRBD1 (6 bases). CDR1 and CDR2 (germline): SGHKS, YYEKEE (reference sequence). The germline V and J ends were trimmed by 5 bases and 8 bases, with 19 bases remaining between them. The CDR3 has 14 amino acids. CDR3 protein: CASRPEQGITGYTF. CDR3 DNA: TGTGCCAGCAGACCGGAACAGGGTATCACAGGCTACACCTTC.

The V call is TRBV30, the J call TRBJ1-1, with 7 bases lining up with TRBD1. The CDR3 is made up of 11 amino acids. Losses at the gene ends were 7 bases for V and 5 bases for J; bases not matched to a gene: 4. Germline V lookup: CDR1 GTSNPN, CDR2 SVGIG (reference sequence). The CDR3, as DNA: TGTGCCTATGACAGGGAAACTGAAGCTTTCTTT. Protein: CAYDRETEAFF.